This entry features one TCR beta chain sequence. The clone's antigen remains unknown. No base quality information exists; no much larger clone differs at one position. The data were obtained in a study of T cells in lung cancer brain metastases (dated by TCRdb to 2017 to 2018). Study-wide context: Of the 20 to 25 patients, approximately 18 had a history of tobacco use, with a median of roughly 38 pack-years. Eighteen of the 20 patients received no interval therapy between primary and metastasis resection. Median interval between primary and brain metastasis specimen acquisition was 300 to 450 days. The study compared TCR beta CDR3 repertoires between fully resected primary non-small cell lung cancers and paired brain metastases. The cohort included around 20 patients who provided approximately 40 specimens, with each patient contributing one primary lung lesion and one brain metastasis. The median age of the patients at first diagnosis was about 60 years, and the group included 9 males and about a dozen females. An average DNA integrity number of 3 to 4.5 was found in both primary and metastatic specimens, and no significant difference was detected between sites.

Resection was performed in the patients for synchronous oligometastatic disease or for delayed recurrence of a solitary brain metastasis. To avoid including cancers other than NSCLC, any patient with a history of multiple malignancies was excluded. Tumor areas were macrodissected from roughly 5 deparaffinized 9.5 to 10 um unstained sections, using marked H&E slides as a guide. All specimens were formalin-fixed and paraffin-embedded (FFPE). The AllPrep DNA/RNA FFPE Kit was used to extract genomic DNA. The germline V gene yields SQVTM for CDR1 and ANQGSEA for CDR2. The V end loses 7 bases and the J end loses 5 bases, and a stretch of 16 bases separates them. Its CDR3 holds 13 amino acids, cysteine through phenylalanine. CDR3 DNA only is kept here, 39 bases in frame from base 1. Between roughly 2.24 and 5 ug genomic DNA was input per sample, with paired samples receiving equal DNA input. TCR beta libraries were built with the immunoSEQ hsTCRbeta Kit using multiplexed V and J gene primers in two PCR steps. Pooled libraries with positive and negative controls were sequenced on an Illumina MiSeq using a 100-cycle paired-end protocol. As for how the authors treated the data: The immunoSEQ vendor processed the raw data into normalized, annotated TCR beta repertoire reports. Richness was counted as unique clones by nucleotide sequence, and total richness was extrapolated with the iChao1 and Efron-Thisted estimators. Pielou's evenness, Simpson's index, top-ten clone proportional abundance, and Morisita overlap index were used to characterize and compare paired lesions. In TCRdb, the immuneACCESS table is reduced to in-frame sequences with V and J assigned. These tables do not hold every clone; where another copy was compared, an unresolved V gene accounts for under half, and the others remain unexplained. V, J and clone size reflect that table, while D and trimming were determined from the DNA. In all, the sample holds approximately 3,100 clones, and 85% of those were seen once. Approximately 7% of the sample is in the top ten clones.

The study at large found these results: Most clones were found to be lesion-specific, and limited overlap was observed between paired lesions (mean Morisita index roughly 0.2). Significantly fewer unique productive clones were found in brain metastases than in paired primaries (median approximately 1,500 versus 4,500). DNA fragmentation in the FFPE samples may have kept the complete infiltrating T cell repertoire from being retrieved. The ten most abundant clones made up a significantly larger repertoire fraction in brain metastases than primaries, suggesting clonal expansion. Effects of preoperative corticosteroids on T cell infiltration in brain metastases could not be controlled.

Recombination linked TRBV29-1 to TRBJ2-3, with the D gene not confidently named. The clonotype comes from a woman aged 55 to 70 with non-small cell lung cancer. Sequencing input: tumor tissue from the primary lung tumor. In light of the paper, this sample's cell subset or site label describes: primary lung cancer lesion. CDR3 protein: CSDGSRLGDTQYF. The DNA sequence is given as TGCAGCGACGGCTCCCGTTTGGGAGATACGCAGTATTTT.